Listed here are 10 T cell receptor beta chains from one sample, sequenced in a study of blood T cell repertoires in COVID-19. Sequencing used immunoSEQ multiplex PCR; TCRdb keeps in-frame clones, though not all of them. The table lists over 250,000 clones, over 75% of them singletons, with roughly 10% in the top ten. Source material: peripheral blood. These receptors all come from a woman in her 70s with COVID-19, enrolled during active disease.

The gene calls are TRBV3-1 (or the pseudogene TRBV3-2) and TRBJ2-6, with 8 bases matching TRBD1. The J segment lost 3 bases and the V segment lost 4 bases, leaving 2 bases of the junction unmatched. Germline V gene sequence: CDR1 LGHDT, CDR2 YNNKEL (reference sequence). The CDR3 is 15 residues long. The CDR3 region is CASSRDRGGANVLTF. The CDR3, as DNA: TGTGCCAGCAGCCGAGACAGGGGTGGGGCCAACGTCCTGACTTTC.

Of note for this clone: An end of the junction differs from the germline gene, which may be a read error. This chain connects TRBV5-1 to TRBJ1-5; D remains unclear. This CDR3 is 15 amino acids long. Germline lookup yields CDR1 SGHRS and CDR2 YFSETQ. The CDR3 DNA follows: TGCGCCAGCAGTTTGGACGGGGATAGCAATCAGCCCCAGCATTTT. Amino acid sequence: CASSLDGDSNQPQHF.

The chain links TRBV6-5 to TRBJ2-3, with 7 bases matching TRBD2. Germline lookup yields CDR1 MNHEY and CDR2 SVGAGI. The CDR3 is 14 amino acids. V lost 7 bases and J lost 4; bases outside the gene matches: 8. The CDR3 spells CASKLGGISDTQYF. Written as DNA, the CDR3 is TGTGCCAGCAAGCTGGGGGGGATTTCAGATACGCAGTATTTT.

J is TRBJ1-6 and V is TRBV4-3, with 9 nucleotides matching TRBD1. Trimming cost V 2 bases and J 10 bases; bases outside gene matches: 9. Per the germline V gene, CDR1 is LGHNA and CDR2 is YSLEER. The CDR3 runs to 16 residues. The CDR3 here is CASSQFRTGEGSPLHF. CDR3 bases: TGCGCCAGCAGCCAATTTAGGACAGGGGAAGGCTCACCCCTCCACTTT.

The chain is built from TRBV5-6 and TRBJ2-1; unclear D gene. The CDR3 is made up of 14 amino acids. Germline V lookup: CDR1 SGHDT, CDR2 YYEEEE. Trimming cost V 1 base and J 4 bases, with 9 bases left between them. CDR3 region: CASSLTGGYNEQFF. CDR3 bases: TGTGCCAGCAGCTTGACCGGCGGATACAATGAGCAGTTCTTC.

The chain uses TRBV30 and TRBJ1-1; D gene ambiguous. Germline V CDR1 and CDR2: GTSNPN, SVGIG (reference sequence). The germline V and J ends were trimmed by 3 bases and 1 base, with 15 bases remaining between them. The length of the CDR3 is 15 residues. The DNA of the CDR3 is TGTGCCTGGAGAGCCCCGGTACAGAGGAACACTGAAGCTTTCTTT. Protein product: CAWRAPVQRNTEAFF.

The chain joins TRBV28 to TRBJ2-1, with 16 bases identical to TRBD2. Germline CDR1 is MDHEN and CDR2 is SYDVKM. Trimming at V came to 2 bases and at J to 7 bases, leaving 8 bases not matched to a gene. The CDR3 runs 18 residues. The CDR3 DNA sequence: TGTGCCAGCAGTTTAGGGACTAGCGGGAGGGCATTTGGTAATGAGCAGTTCTTC. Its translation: CASSLGTSGRAFGNEQFF.

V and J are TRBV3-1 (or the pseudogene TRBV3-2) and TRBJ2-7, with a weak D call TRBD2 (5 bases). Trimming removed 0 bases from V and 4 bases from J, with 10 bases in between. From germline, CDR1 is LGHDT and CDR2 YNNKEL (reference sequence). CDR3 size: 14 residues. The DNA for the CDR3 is TGTGCCAGCAGCCAAGATAAACTAGTTTACGAGCAGTACTTC. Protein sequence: CASSQDKLVYEQYF.

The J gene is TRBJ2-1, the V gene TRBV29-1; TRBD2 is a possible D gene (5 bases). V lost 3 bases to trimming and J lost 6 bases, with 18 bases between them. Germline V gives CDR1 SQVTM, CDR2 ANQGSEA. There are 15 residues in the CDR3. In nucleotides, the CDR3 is TGCAGCGTTGATCCCATCGGGGTCCCATCCAATGAGCAGTTCTTC. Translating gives CSVDPIGVPSNEQFF.

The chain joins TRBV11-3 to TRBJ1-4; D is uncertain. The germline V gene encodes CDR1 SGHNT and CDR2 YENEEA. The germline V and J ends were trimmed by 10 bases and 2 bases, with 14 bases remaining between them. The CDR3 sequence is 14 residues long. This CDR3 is CAKSRAATNEKLFF. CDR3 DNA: TGTGCCAAAAGCCGAGCGGCTACTAATGAAAAACTGTTTTTT. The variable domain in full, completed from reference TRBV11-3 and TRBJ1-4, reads EAGVVQSPRYKIIEKKQPVAFWCNPISGHNTLYWYLQNLGQGPELLIRYENEEAVDDSQLPKDRFSAERLKGVDSTLKIQPAELGDSAVYLCAKSRAATNEKLFFGSGTQLSVL.